Listed below are T cell receptor beta chains from one sample, sequenced in a study of blood T cell repertoires in COVID-19. The assay was immunoSEQ multiplex PCR, and TCRdb's table has in-frame clones only and misses some. The table has approximately 300,000 clones, 90% seen once. Material for sequencing was PBMCs or T cells enriched from blood (not recorded which). These receptor sequences come from a woman in her thirties who had been exposed to COVID-19. CDR3s include the opening cysteine and the closing phenylalanine or tryptophan. The D gene is left open where the match is weak. Clone sizes are given selectively: once, few, many, or a class where the clone is expanded.

V gene	D gene	clone size	J gene	CDR3 DNA	CDR3 protein
TRBV6-2/TRBV6-3	-	few	TRBJ2-7	TGTGCCAGCAGTTCCCCGCGACAAAGCCTAACCTACGAGCAGTACTTC	CASSSPRQSLTYEQYF
TRBV2	TRBD1	-	TRBJ2-7	TGTGCCAGCAGTGAACCCCGACAGGGTAATGTGGTGGTGGACACCTACGAGCAGTACTTC	CASSEPRQGNVVVDTYEQYF
TRBV7-6	TRBD1	once	TRBJ2-3	TGTGCCAGCAGCTTAGTCGGGCAGGGGGGCACAGATACGCAGTATTTT	CASSLVGQGGTDTQYF
TRBV7-9	-	-	TRBJ1-2	TGTGCCAGCAGCCTAATGGACGACAGGCTGAGTAGCAACTATGGCTACACCTTC	CASSLMDDRLSSNYGYTF
TRBV19	TRBD1	-	TRBJ1-2	TGTGCCAGTAGTATGGGACAGGGGGCCTATGGCTACACCTTC	CASSMGQGAYGYTF
TRBV7-9	-	-	TRBJ1-2	TGTGCCACGACTCGACCTCAAGCTAACTATGGCTACACCTTC	CATTRPQANYGYTF
TRBV5-1	TRBD1	-	TRBJ1-2	TGCGCCAGCAGCAGGTACCGGGACAGGACAGATGGCTACACCTTC	CASSRYRDRTDGYTF
TRBV19	-	-	TRBJ1-2	TGTGCCAGTAGTATGCGGGAATTTGGCTACACCTTC	CASSMREFGYTF
TRBV9	TRBD2	-	TRBJ2-2	TGTGCCAGCAGCAACCTACTAGCGGGGGGGTTAACCGGGGAGCTGTTTTTT	CASSNLLAGGLTGELFF
TRBV19	-	-	TRBJ2-1	TGTGCCAGTAGTACCGCCCCGCAGGGTGATTACAATGAGCAGTTCTTC	CASSTAPQGDYNEQFF
TRBV27	TRBD1	-	TRBJ2-7	TGTGCCAGCAGTTTGGGGGAACAGGGGACCTATTACGAGCAGTACTTC	CASSLGEQGTYYEQYF
TRBV5-1	-	-	TRBJ2-5	TGCGCCAGCAGCCGGCTGGGGACACGGGCAGAGACCCAGTACTTC	CASSRLGTRAETQYF
TRBV18	-	once	TRBJ2-5	TGTGCCAGCTCACCACCGACACTAGTTGAGACCCAGTACTTC	CASSPPTLVETQYF
TRBV5-1	TRBD1	-	TRBJ2-5	TGCGCCAGCAGCTTGACGGGACAGAAAGAGACCCAGTACTTC	CASSLTGQKETQYF
TRBV7-8	TRBD1	-	TRBJ1-4	TGTGCCAGCAGCTTACCTACTTATGCGGGACAGGGCCGGGGTGAAAAACTGTTTTTT	CASSLPTYAGQGRGEKLFF
TRBV7-8	-	-	TRBJ1-1	TGTGCCAGCGGGCCCTATGGACTGCCAAACACTGAAGCTTTCTTT	CASGPYGLPNTEAFF
TRBV12-3/TRBV12-4	-	-	TRBJ1-1	TGTGCCAGCAGTTTTCAGGGTCGGACTGAAGCTTTCTTT	CASSFQGRTEAFF
TRBV5-1	TRBD2	-	TRBJ2-7	TGCGCCAGCAGCTACCGACTAGCGGGGTTCTCCTACGAGCAGTACTTC	CASSYRLAGFSYEQYF
TRBV7-7	-	-	TRBJ2-2	TGTGCCAGCAGCCGGACAGCCACGAACACCGGGGAGCTGTTTTTT	CASSRTATNTGELFF
TRBV19	-	-	TRBJ1-5	TGTGCCAGTAGTGGAATTCGGCAGGGAAATTATCAGCCCCAGCATTTT	CASSGIRQGNYQPQHF
TRBV6-2/TRBV6-3	TRBD1	-	TRBJ2-1	TGTGCCAGCAGTTACTGGGACAGCCCTTACAATGAGCAGTTCTTC	CASSYWDSPYNEQFF
TRBV10-3	TRBD1	-	TRBJ2-5	TGTGCCATCAGCAAAGACAGGGAGTGGGAGACCCAGTACTTC	CAISKDREWETQYF
TRBV9	TRBD1	-	TRBJ2-1	TGTGCCAGCAGCAAGACAGGGAGCTCCTACAATGAGCAGTTCTTC	CASSKTGSSYNEQFF
TRBV9	TRBD1	-	TRBJ2-2	TGTGCCAGCAGCGAACAGGGGAGCTCGAACACCGGGGAGCTGTTTTTT	CASSEQGSSNTGELFF
TRBV5-1	TRBD1	-	TRBJ2-5	TGCGCCAGCAGCTTGGAGGGACAGACCCAAGAGACCCAGTACTTC	CASSLEGQTQETQYF
TRBV7-8	-	-	TRBJ2-7	TGTGCCAGCAGCGAAGGATACTCGGGACACCCATACGAGCAGTACTTC	CASSEGYSGHPYEQYF
TRBV9	TRBD1	-	TRBJ1-6	TGTGCCAGCAGTCGCCGGGACAGCTCCAATTCACCCCTCCACTTT	CASSRRDSSNSPLHF
TRBV5-4	TRBD2	-	TRBJ2-2	TGTGCCAGCAGCGCGTACGGGACTAGCGGGGGTACCGGGGAGCTGTTTTTT	CASSAYGTSGGTGELFF
TRBV7-8	TRBD1	-	TRBJ1-2	TGTGCCAGCAGCCCCCTGCGTTGGGACAGGGGTGGCTACACCTTC	CASSPLRWDRGGYTF
TRBV15	-	once	TRBJ1-3	TGTGCCACCAGCAGGGACCGCCTCCTTCAGGGGCACACCATATATTTT	CATSRDRLLQGHTIYF
TRBV7-9	-	-	TRBJ2-3	TGTGCCAGCAGCTTAGGGCACGGGGATACGCAGTATTTT	CASSLGHGDTQYF
TRBV5-1	TRBD1	-	TRBJ2-7	TGCGCCAGCAGCTTAACTGGACAGGCTATTACCTACGAGCAGTACTTC	CASSLTGQAITYEQYF
TRBV6-2/TRBV6-3	-	-	TRBJ2-5	TGTGCCAGCAGTTACATAGCGTCTTGGGAGACCCAGTACTTC	CASSYIASWETQYF
TRBV11-1	TRBD2	-	TRBJ2-2	TGTGCCAGCAGCTTAGCGGCGGGAGCGAACACCGGGGAGCTGTTTTTT	CASSLAAGANTGELFF
TRBV5-4	-	few	TRBJ2-7	TGTGCCAGCAGCACGAACCAGCGGACCTACGAGCAGTACTTC	CASSTNQRTYEQYF
TRBV4-3	TRBD2	-	TRBJ2-3	TGCGCCAGCAGCCAAGTCTTTATAGCGGGGGAAGATACGCAGTATTTT	CASSQVFIAGEDTQYF
TRBV10-3	TRBD2	-	TRBJ2-1	TGTGCCATCAGTGAGGGACTAGCGGGGGGGAATGAGCAGTTCTTC	CAISEGLAGGNEQFF
TRBV5-4	-	once	TRBJ1-2	TGTGCCAGCAGCTTTGATAGAGCTAACTATGGCTACACCTTC	CASSFDRANYGYTF
TRBV5-6	TRBD1	once	TRBJ2-1	TGTGCCAGCAGCGCCTTAGGGACAGGGATCTACAATGAGCAGTTCTTC	CASSALGTGIYNEQFF
TRBV7-8	-	-	TRBJ2-1	TGTGCCAGCAGCTTGCGAGGGCTCTACAATGAGCAGTTCTTC	CASSLRGLYNEQFF
TRBV4-2	TRBD1	-	TRBJ1-4	TGTGCCAGCAGCCAAGAGCAGACAGGGACAAATGAAAAACTGTTTTTT	CASSQEQTGTNEKLFF
TRBV6-1	TRBD1	once	TRBJ1-1	TGTGCCAGCAGTGATCATTCCGGGACAGTTTTCTTGAACACTGAAGCTTTCTTT	CASSDHSGTVFLNTEAFF
TRBV5-1	TRBD2	-	TRBJ2-3	TGCGCCAGCAGCTTGCCACGGGGGGGCTTGACAGATACGCAGTATTTT	CASSLPRGGLTDTQYF
TRBV5-6	TRBD1	-	TRBJ1-2	TGTGCCAGCAGCTTACCGGGACAGGGTGCTGGCTACACCTTC	CASSLPGQGAGYTF
TRBV11-1	-	-	TRBJ1-1	TGTGCCAGCAGCCTAAGGGGCAGCTTGGGCACTGAAGCTTTCTTT	CASSLRGSLGTEAFF
TRBV5-1	-	few	TRBJ1-2	TGCGCCAGCAGCTTACCCGCTTCGGGGGACTATGGCTACACCTTC	CASSLPASGDYGYTF
TRBV5-1	-	-	TRBJ1-2	TGCGCCAGCACCCGTAAGGGAGGGTTGGGTTTTGGCTACACCTTC	CASTRKGGLGFGYTF
TRBV7-6	TRBD2	-	TRBJ2-7	TGTGCCAGCAGCCGACTAGCGGTCGGGGGGGAGCAGTACTTC	CASSRLAVGGEQYF
TRBV3-1/TRBV3-2	TRBD2	-	TRBJ2-5	TGTGCCAGCAGCCTGACTAGCGGGGGGAGAGAGACCCAGTACTTC	CASSLTSGGRETQYF
TRBV5-5	TRBD1	-	TRBJ2-7	TGTGCCAGCAGCTTGGGTCAGGGGGCGTACGAGCAGTACTTC	CASSLGQGAYEQYF
TRBV7-9	-	-	TRBJ1-1	TGTGCCAGCAGCTGGGGCTGGGGCATTGAAGCTTTCTTT	CASSWGWGIEAFF
TRBV7-6	TRBD2	-	TRBJ2-4	TGTGCCAGCAGAAGAATCCGGCGGGGGGCCAAAAACATTCAGTACTTC	CASRRIRRGAKNIQYF
TRBV6-5	-	-	TRBJ1-2	TGTGCCAGCAGGGGGCGCCGTGGCTACACCTTC	CASRGRRGYTF
TRBV4-1	TRBD2	-	TRBJ2-1	TGCGCCAGCAGCCAAGGGTTGGGGGGGGCCTACAATGAGCAGTTCTTC	CASSQGLGGAYNEQFF
TRBV6-2/TRBV6-3	-	-	TRBJ2-2	TGTGCCAGCAGCCCGATGTTGGGGCAGGTGAACACCGGGGAGCTGTTTTTT	CASSPMLGQVNTGELFF
TRBV6-5	-	-	TRBJ1-1	TGTGCCAGCAACCCCGGGACACCCATGGGAGCTTTCTTT	CASNPGTPMGAFF
TRBV4-1	TRBD2	few	TRBJ2-1	TGCGCCAGCAGCCAAGAAGCTAGCGGCGGTTACAATGAGCAGTTCTTC	CASSQEASGGYNEQFF